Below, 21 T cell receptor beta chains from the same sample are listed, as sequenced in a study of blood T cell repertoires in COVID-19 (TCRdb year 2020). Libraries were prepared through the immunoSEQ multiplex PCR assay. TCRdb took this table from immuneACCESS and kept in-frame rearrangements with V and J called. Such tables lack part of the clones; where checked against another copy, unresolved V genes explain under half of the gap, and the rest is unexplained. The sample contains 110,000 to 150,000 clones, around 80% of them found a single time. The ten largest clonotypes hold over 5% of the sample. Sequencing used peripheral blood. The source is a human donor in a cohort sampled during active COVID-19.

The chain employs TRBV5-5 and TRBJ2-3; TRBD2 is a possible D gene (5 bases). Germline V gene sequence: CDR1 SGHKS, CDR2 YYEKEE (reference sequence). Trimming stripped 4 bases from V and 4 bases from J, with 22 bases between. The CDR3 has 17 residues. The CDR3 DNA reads TGTGCCAGCAGCCTCCGCGGGCGGAGTCAAACGGCAGATACGCAGTATTTT. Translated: CASSLRGRSQTADTQYF.

As DNA, the CDR3 is TGTGCCATCAAAGGGAGGGGACTAGCGGACCTTTCGAACACCGGGGAGCTGTTTTTT. This codes for CAIKGRGLADLSNTGELFF. The V gene is TRBV10-3, the J gene TRBJ2-2; TRBD2 matches at 11 bases. The J segment lost 0 bases and the V segment lost 7 bases, leaving 13 bases of the junction unmatched. Germline V lookup: CDR1 ENHRY, CDR2 SYGVKD. The CDR3 is made up of 19 amino acids.

CDR3 residues: CASSFSGGATDTQYF. The CDR3 nucleotides read TGTGCCAGCAGCTTTAGCGGGGGGGCGACAGATACGCAGTATTTT. The chain couples TRBV11-1 to TRBJ2-3, with 11 bases that match TRBD2. Germline lookup yields CDR1 SGHAT and CDR2 FQDESV (reference sequence). V was pared by 3 bases and J by 3 bases, with 2 bases of the junction left unmatched. This CDR3 has 15 amino acids.

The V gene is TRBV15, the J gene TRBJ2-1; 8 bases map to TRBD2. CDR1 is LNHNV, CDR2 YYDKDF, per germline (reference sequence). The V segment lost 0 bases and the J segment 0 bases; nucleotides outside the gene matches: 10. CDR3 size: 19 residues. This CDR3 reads CATSRDASGGTSSYNEQFF. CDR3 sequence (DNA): TGTGCCACCAGCAGAGACGCATCGGGCGGGACTAGCTCCTACAATGAGCAGTTCTTC.

The DNA for the CDR3 is TGTGCCTGGACAGGGACAGGGACCTACGAGCAGTACTTC. Translating it yields CAWTGTGTYEQYF. The chain recombines TRBV30 with TRBJ2-7; TRBD1 agrees at 9 bases. Per germline, CDR1 GTSNPN and CDR2 SVGIG (reference sequence). CDR3 length: 13 residues. With 4 bases clipped from V and 2 bases from J, the junction kept 3 bases outside the gene matches.

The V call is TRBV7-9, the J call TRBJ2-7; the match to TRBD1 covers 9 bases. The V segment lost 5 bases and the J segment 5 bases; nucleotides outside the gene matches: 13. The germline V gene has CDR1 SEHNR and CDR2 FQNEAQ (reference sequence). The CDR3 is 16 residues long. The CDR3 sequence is CASSPLEGQGPNEQYF. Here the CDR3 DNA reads TGTGCCAGCAGCCCTCTGGAGGGACAGGGACCTAACGAGCAGTACTTC. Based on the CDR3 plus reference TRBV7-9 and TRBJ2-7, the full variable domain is DTGVSQNPRHKITKRGQNVTFRCDPISEHNRLYWYRQTLGQGPEFLTYFQNEAQLEKSRLLSDRFSAERPKGSFSTLEIQRTEQGDSAMYLCASSPLEGQGPNEQYFGPGTRLTVT.

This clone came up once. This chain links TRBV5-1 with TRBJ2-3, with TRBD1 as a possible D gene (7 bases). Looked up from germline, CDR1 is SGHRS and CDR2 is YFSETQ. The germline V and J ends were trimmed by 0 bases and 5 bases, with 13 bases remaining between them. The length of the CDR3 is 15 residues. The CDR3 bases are TGCGCCAGCAGCTTGGATGGCAGGGGGGTAGATACGCAGTATTTT. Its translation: CASSLDGRGVDTQYF.

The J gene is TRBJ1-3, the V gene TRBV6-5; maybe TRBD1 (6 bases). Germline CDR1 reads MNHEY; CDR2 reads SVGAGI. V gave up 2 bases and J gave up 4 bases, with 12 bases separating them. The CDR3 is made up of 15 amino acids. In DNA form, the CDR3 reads TGTGCCAGCAGTTACCGGGGGGCGCCGGGAAACACCATATATTTT. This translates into CASSYRGAPGNTIYF.

CDR3: CASSKAQGYLVAEAFF. The DNA of the CDR3 is TGTGCCAGCAGCAAGGCGCAGGGCTACCTCGTAGCTGAAGCTTTCTTT. The chain employs TRBV5-4 and TRBJ1-1; tentative D call: TRBD1 (5 bases). CDR3 length equals 16 residues. Per germline, CDR1 SGHNT and CDR2 YYREEE (reference sequence). V lost 4 bases and J lost 6, with 22 bases in between.

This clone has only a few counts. The CDR3 loop reads CASTRTPNQPQHF. CDR3 bases: TGTGCCAGCACCAGGACTCCCAATCAGCCCCAGCATTTT. V is TRBV6-5 and J is TRBJ1-5; D ambiguous. CDR3 length equals 13 residues. CDR1 MNHEY and CDR2 SVGAGI come from the germline V gene. With 7 bases removed from V and 3 bases from J, the gap between germline ends came to 10 bases.

CDR3 sequence: CASGELRTDTQYF. DNA for the CDR3: TGTGCCAGCGGAGAGCTACGAACAGATACGCAGTATTTT. The J gene is TRBJ2-3, the V gene TRBV2; D not resolved. The germline V gene has CDR1 SNHLY and CDR2 FYNNEI. This CDR3 has 13 residues. V lost 8 bases to trimming and J lost 3 bases, with 12 bases between them.

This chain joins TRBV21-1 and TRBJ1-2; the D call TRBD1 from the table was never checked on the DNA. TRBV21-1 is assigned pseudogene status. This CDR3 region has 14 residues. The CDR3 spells CASSKGTGKSGYTF. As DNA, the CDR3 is TGTGCCAGCAGCAAAGGGACAGGGAAGTCTGGCTACACCTTC.

The CDR3 here is CASSSQIQGSSHEQYF. CDR3 coding DNA: TGTGCCAGCAGTTCCCAGATACAGGGGTCGAGCCACGAGCAGTACTTC. The chain couples TRBV27 to TRBJ2-7; 7 positions match TRBD1. The CDR3 contains 16 residues. Looked up from germline, CDR1 is MNHEY and CDR2 is SMNVEV (reference sequence). V trimming: 4 bases; J trimming: 5 bases; junction bases outside the gene matches: 14.

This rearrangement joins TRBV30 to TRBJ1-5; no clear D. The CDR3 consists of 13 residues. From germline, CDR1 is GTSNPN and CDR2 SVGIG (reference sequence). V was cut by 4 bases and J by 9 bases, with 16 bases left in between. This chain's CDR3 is CAWNEGGRGPQHF. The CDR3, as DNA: TGTGCCTGGAATGAGGGCGGCCGGGGGCCCCAGCATTTT.

CDR3 amino acids: CASSSGQGMNTEAFF. CDR3 nucleotides: TGTGCCAGCAGTTCGGGACAGGGGATGAACACTGAAGCTTTCTTT. V usage is TRBV6-2 or TRBV6-3 and J usage is TRBJ1-1; 10 positions agree with TRBD1. The CDR3 is 15 amino acids. Trimming removed 4 bases from V and 0 bases from J; junction bases left unmatched: 2. The germline CDR1 and CDR2 sequences are MNHEY and SVGEGT.

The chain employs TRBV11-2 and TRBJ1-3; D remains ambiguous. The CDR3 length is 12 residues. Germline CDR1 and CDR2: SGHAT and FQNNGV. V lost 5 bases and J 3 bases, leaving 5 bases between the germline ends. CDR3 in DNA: TGTGCCAGCAGCGCGGGTGGAAACACCATATATTTT. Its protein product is CASSAGGNTIYF.

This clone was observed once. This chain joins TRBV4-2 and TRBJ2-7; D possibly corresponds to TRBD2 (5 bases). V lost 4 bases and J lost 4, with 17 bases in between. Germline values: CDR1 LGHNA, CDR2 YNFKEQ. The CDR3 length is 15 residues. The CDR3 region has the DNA TGTGCCAGCAGCCCCAAGGGTCTAGAGCGGTACGAGCAGTACTTC. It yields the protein CASSPKGLERYEQYF.

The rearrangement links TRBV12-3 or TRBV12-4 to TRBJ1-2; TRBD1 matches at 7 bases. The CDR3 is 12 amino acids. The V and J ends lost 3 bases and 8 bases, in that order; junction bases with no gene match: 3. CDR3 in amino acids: CASSFTGAGYTF. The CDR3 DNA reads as TGTGCCAGCAGTTTCACAGGGGCCGGCTACACCTTC.

CDR3 nucleotides: TGTGCCAGCAGGCTCGGCGGGGGGCAAGAGACCCAGTACTTC. Translating gives CASRLGGGQETQYF. The chain uses TRBV6-1 and TRBJ2-5, with 8 bases aligning to TRBD2. The CDR3 has 14 amino acids. Germline assignment: CDR1 MNHNS and CDR2 SASEGT. Unmatched junction bases numbered 5, after V lost 6 bases and J lost 2 bases.

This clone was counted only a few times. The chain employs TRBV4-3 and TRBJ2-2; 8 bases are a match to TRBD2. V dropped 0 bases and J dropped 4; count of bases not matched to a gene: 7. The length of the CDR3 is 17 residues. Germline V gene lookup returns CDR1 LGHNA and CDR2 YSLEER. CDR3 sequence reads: CASSQDPGTRGTGELFF. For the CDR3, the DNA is TGCGCCAGCAGCCAAGATCCGGGGACTAGGGGCACCGGGGAGCTGTTTTTT.

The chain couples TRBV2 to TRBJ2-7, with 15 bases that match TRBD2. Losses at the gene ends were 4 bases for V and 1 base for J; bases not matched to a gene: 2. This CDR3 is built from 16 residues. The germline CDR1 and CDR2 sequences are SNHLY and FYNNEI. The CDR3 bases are TGTGCCAGCAGTGGGACTAGCGGGGGGGAATCCTACGAGCAGTACTTC. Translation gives CASSGTSGGESYEQYF.